Listed here are 9 T cell receptor beta chains from one sample, sequenced in a study of blood T cell repertoires in COVID-19 (TCRdb year 2020). The library was built by means of the immunoSEQ multiplex PCR assay. In TCRdb, the immuneACCESS table is reduced to in-frame sequences with V and J assigned. These tables do not hold every clone; where another copy was compared, an unresolved V gene accounts for under half, and the others remain unexplained. The sample contains about 150,000 clones, approximately 90% of them found a single time. The top ten clones comprise 5% of the sample. Sequencing input: peripheral blood. These receptors all come from a human donor in a cohort sampled during active COVID-19.

This sequence joins TRBV7-8 and TRBJ1-3, with D unclear. V lost 1 base, J lost 0 bases, and 10 bases lay in between. Germline loops: CDR1 SGHVS, CDR2 FQNEAQ. The CDR3 is made up of 16 amino acids. CDR3 residues: CASSLGSQYSGNTIYF. CDR3 coding DNA: TGTGCCAGCAGCTTAGGGAGCCAATACTCTGGAAACACCATATATTTT. The full variable domain, its missing parts supplied by reference TRBV7-8 and TRBJ1-3, is GAGVSQSPRYKVAKRGQDVALRCDPISGHVSLFWYQQALGQGPEFLTYFQNEAQLDKSGLPSDRFFAERPEGSVSTLKIQRTQQEDSAVYLCASSLGSQYSGNTIYFGEGSWLTVV.

CDR3 in amino acids: CASRDLLRLAGAGDEQFF. Written as DNA, the CDR3 is TGTGCCAGCAGGGATCTACTGCGACTAGCGGGGGCAGGCGATGAGCAGTTCTTC. This chain links TRBV28 with TRBJ2-1, with TRBD2 identical over 12 bases. This CDR3 is 18 amino acids long. Unmatched junction bases numbered 17, after V lost 6 bases and J lost 8 bases. Germline V gene data show CDR1 as MDHEN and CDR2 as SYDVKM.

This chain uses TRBV27 with TRBJ2-7, with a weak D call TRBD1 (5 bases). Trimming took 2 bases from V and 0 from J, leaving 14 bases between them. The CDR3 contains 16 residues. The germline V gene encodes CDR1 MNHEY and CDR2 SMNVEV (reference sequence). The DNA for the CDR3 is TGTGCCAGCAGTTTAGGATCGGACACTTACTCCTACGAGCAGTACTTC. Residues: CASSLGSDTYSYEQYF.

This chain connects TRBV11-2 to TRBJ1-4, with no clear D. Trimming left V 1 base short and J 5 bases short, with 5 bases between. This CDR3 region has 13 residues. Germline V gives CDR1 SGHAT, CDR2 FQNNGV. CDR3 residues: CASSLGRNEKLFF. CDR3 nucleotides: TGTGCCAGCAGCTTAGGCAGGAATGAAAAACTGTTTTTT.

The chain is built from TRBV7-3 and TRBJ1-3, with 7 positions matching TRBD1. This CDR3 has 16 residues. The germline V gene has CDR1 SGHTA and CDR2 FQGTGA. After removal of 4 bases from V and 0 bases from J, the junction contained 6 bases not matched to a gene. The CDR3 region is CASSYTTGASGNTIYF. The DNA for the CDR3 is TGTGCCAGCAGCTACACAACAGGGGCCTCTGGAAACACCATATATTTT.

The rearrangement links TRBV30 to TRBJ2-7; 9 nucleotides line up with TRBD2. CDR1 GTSNPN and CDR2 SVGIG come from the germline V gene (reference sequence). This CDR3 has 13 amino acids. The V gene end was trimmed by 2 bases and the J gene end by 2 bases; junction bases not matched to a gene: 1. For the CDR3, the DNA is TGTGCCTGGAGTCAGCGGGGGGCCTACGAGCAGTACTTC. This codes for CAWSQRGAYEQYF. The full variable domain, with the rest looked up from reference TRBV30 and TRBJ2-7, is SQTIHQWPATLVQPVGSPLSLECTVEGTSNPNLYWYRQAAGRGLQLLFYSVGIGQISSEVPQNLSASRPQDRQFILSSKKLLLSDSGFYLCAWSQRGAYEQYFGPGTRLTVT.

The V gene is TRBV5-1, the J gene TRBJ2-5; 11 positions match TRBD2. J gave up 4 bases and V 8 bases, and 7 bases lay outside the gene matches. From germline, CDR1 is SGHRS and CDR2 YFSETQ. This CDR3 spans 14 amino acids. The CDR3: CASRSGGAPETQYF. Here the CDR3 DNA reads TGCGCCAGTCGTAGCGGGGGGGCCCCAGAGACCCAGTACTTC.

The CDR3 loop is CASSPRQGRPGNTIYF. CDR3 bases: TGTGCCAGCAGCCCAAGACAGGGACGTCCGGGAAACACCATATATTTT. The chain carries TRBV3-1 (or the pseudogene TRBV3-2) and TRBJ1-3; 7 bases line up with TRBD1. CDR1 and CDR2 from the germline V gene are LGHDT and YNNKEL (reference sequence). The CDR3 consists of 16 residues. V was clipped by 4 bases and J by 4 bases; unmatched bases: 10.

This sequence joins TRBV4-2 and TRBJ2-1; D gene unclear. Germline assignment: CDR1 LGHNA and CDR2 YNFKEQ. V dropped 1 base and J dropped 8 bases, with 12 bases sitting between them. The CDR3 sequence is 14 residues long. DNA of the CDR3: TGTGCCAGCAGCCAAGTGTCTCCTAGTGATGAGCAGTTCTTC. This gives the protein CASSQVSPSDEQFF.